This TCR beta chain was captured in a study of radiotherapy plus CTLA-4 blockade in lung cancer. Trimming cost V 4 bases and J 5 bases; bases outside gene matches: 17. CDR1 and CDR2 from the germline V gene are SGDLS and YYNGEE. The CDR3 loop spans 17 amino acids. Those with chemo-refractory metastatic non-small-cell lung cancer were treated with focal radiation combined with CTLA-4 blockade using ipilimumab. Assay: immunoSEQ multiplex PCR; the TCRdb copy retains only in-frame clones and omits some. The data hold under 45,000 clones, with 75% to 80% observed a single time. Study-wide findings and caveats: In blood, tumor-derived TCR clones expanded after radiotherapy plus ipilimumab.

As for this clone: Its antigen remains unknown.

The V gene is TRBV9, the J gene TRBJ1-2, with 7 bases matching TRBD1. The receptor's source is a human donor with non-small cell lung cancer that progressed on radiotherapy plus ipilimumab. Specimen: peripheral blood, collected from a patient treated with radiotherapy plus ipilimumab. The CDR3 region is CASSPGTADHLLYGYTF. The CDR3 DNA reads as TGTGCCAGCAGCCCCGGGACAGCGGACCATTTATTGTATGGCTACACCTTC.